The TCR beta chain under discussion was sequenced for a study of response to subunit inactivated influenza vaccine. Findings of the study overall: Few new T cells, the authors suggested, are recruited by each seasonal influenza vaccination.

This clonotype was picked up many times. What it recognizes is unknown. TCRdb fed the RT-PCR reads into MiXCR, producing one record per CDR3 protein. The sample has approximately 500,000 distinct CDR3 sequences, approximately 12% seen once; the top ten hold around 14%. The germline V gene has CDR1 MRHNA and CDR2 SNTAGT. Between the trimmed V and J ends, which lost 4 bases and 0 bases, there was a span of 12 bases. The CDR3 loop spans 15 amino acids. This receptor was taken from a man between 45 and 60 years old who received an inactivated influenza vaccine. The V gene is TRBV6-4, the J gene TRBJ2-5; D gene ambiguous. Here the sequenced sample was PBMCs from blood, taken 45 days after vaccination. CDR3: CASSGTTVYQETQYF. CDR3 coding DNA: TGTGCCAGCAGTGGTACAACAGTGTACCAAGAGACCCAGTACTTC.